This T cell receptor beta chain appears in the sequencing data of a study of a mutant IDH1 vaccine in newly diagnosed glioma. Produced via immunoSEQ multiplex PCR; TCRdb's table is partial and in-frame only. The data show tens of thousands of clones, 80% to 90% seen once. J gave up 8 bases and V 5 bases, and 8 bases lay outside the gene matches. CDR3 length: 15 residues. Germline CDR1 is SGHTA and CDR2 is FQGNSA. The time point: week 23, last vaccination. Each dose of the vaccine consisted of 300 ug of mutant IDH1 20-mer peptide, with topical imiquimod. Points on this clone: Its antigen is still unknown.

The clonotype originates from a woman in her thirties or forties with glioma. Some clones in this sample may be carry-over from other donors' samples. The chain recombines TRBV7-2 with TRBJ1-6; 8 nucleotides align to TRBD1. This specimen was PBMCs, taken from a glioma patient whose treatment included an IDH1 peptide vaccine. The CDR3 loop reads CASSARRTGYSPLHF. The CDR3 coding sequence is TGTGCCAGCAGCGCCCGCAGGACAGGGTATTCACCCCTCCACTTT.